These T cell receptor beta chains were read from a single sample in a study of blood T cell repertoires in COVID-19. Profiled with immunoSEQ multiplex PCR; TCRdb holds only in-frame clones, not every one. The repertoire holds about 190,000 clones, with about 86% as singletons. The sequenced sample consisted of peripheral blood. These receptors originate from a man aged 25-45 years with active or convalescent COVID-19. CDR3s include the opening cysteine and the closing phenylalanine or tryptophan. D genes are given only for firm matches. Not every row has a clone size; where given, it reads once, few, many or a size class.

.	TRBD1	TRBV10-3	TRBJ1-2	TGTGCCATCTACCGGGACAGGGACCAAGCTAACTATGGCTACACCTTC	CAIYRDRDQANYGYTF
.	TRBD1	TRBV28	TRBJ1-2	TGTGCCAGCAGTCCACCCCTGGGGCAGGGGGCCTATGGCTACACCTTC	CASSPPLGQGAYGYTF
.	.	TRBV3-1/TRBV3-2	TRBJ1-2	TGTGCCAGCAGCCAAGACGGGGAGGCCTATGGCTACACCTTC	CASSQDGEAYGYTF
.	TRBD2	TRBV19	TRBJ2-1	TGTGCCAGTAGTAACAGCGGGGGGGCGGGGCACAATGAGCAGTTCTTC	CASSNSGGAGHNEQFF
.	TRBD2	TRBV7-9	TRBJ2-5	TGTGCCAGCAGTCCACGACTAGCGCCACGTCGTCAAGAGACCCAGTACTTC	CASSPRLAPRRQETQYF
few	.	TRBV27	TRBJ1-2	TGTGCCAGCTGGGGAGAGGCCGGGGGGAACTATGGCTACACCTTC	CASWGEAGGNYGYTF
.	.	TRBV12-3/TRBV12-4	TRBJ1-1	TGTGCCAGCAGGGGGCCCCTTACTGAAGCTTTCTTT	CASRGPLTEAFF
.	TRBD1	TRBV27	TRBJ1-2	TGTGCCAGCAGTTTTACAGGGGGAGGCTATGGCTACACCTTC	CASSFTGGGYGYTF
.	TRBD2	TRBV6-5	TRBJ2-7	TGTGCCAGCGGGACTAGCGGGATCATGGAGCAGTACTTC	CASGTSGIMEQYF
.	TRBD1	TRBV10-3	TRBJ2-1	TGTGCCATCAGTGCCGGGACAGGGGGCAATGAGCAGTTCTTC	CAISAGTGGNEQFF